This section outlines one T cell receptor (beta chain) sequence together with its context. Its target is not known. The data were taken from a study of T cell responses to AZD1222 COVID-19 vaccine. Broader study findings: CD4 TCRs covered the whole spike, strongest at regions 160-218 and 743-854. Among those given AZD1222, only six were seropositive at baseline.

Assay used: immunoSEQ multiplex PCR; TCRdb lists only in-frame clones, some missing. The table lists approximately 150,000 clones, about nine tenths of them singletons. This CDR3 spans 17 amino acids. Germline V gene data show CDR1 as LGHNA and CDR2 as YNFKEQ. V was trimmed by 1 base and J by 2 bases, leaving 14 bases between them. Second-dose groups at about 4 or about 12 weeks were pooled. Material: peripheral blood, obtained 28 days after the second AZD1222 dose. The TCR originated in an adult who received the AZD1222 COVID-19 vaccine. The chain is built from TRBV4-2 and TRBJ1-4, with D possibly TRBD1 on 6 matching bases. The CDR3 DNA reads TGTGCCAGCAGCCAAGGAACAGGGCAAAGGACTAATGAAAAACTGTTTTTT. The encoded protein is CASSQGTGQRTNEKLFF.